This T cell receptor (beta chain) came from a study of CD8+CD57+ T cells in acquired aplastic anemia. All patients picked for sequencing had shown, by flow cytometry, an expansion of CD8+CD57+ cells. Findings of the study overall: Controls and patients did not differ significantly in CD8+ Simpson's diversity.

Germline assignment: CDR1 SGHTA and CDR2 FQGNSA. Unmatched junction bases numbered 3, after V lost 1 base and J lost 5 bases. The CDR3 extends over 14 amino acids. Both TCR beta VDJ combination and CDR3 sequence profiling were carried out. Genomic DNA was the template for this profiling. Using its own MiXCR run on the reads, TCRdb lists one record per CDR3 protein. The data show approximately 170,000 distinct CDR3 sequences, around 43% seen once. A word on this clonotype: What it recognizes is unknown.

This sequence joins TRBV7-2 and TRBJ2-3, with TRBD2 identical over 7 bases. Sequenced input: sorted CD4+, CD8+, or CD8+CD57+ T cells (not recorded which) from PBMCs. This clonotype was sampled from a human donor with aplastic anemia. DNA of the CDR3: TGTGCCAGCAGCTTAGGGGCTAGCGGAGATACGCAGTATTTT. Protein product: CASSLGASGDTQYF.